What follows describes a single TCR beta chain. Its specific antigen is unknown. No qualities accompany the bases; no much larger clone lies one base away. These data are taken from a study of multiple sclerosis patients with progressive multifocal leukoencephalopathy (dated by TCRdb to between 2018 and 2021). Turning to the overall study: The study examined peripheral T and B cells of MS patients who developed PML (4 under natalizumab, 1 after alemtuzumab) and treated patients who did not. Two natalizumab-treated patients who later developed PML were followed longitudinally from before therapy through 6 and 12 months to PML onset. The goal of the study was to detect any JC virus-specific or public T-cell expansions that arose at the time of PML onset.

The immunoSEQ two-step multiplex PCR at survey-level depth was used to amplify TRB CDR3 regions from genomic DNA. Synthetic inline TR CDR3 controls covering all V-J pairings were spiked into each PCR so that template counts could be estimated and amplification bias removed. Reads were processed so that amplification and sequencing bias were reduced, and quantification was performed against synthetic TR CDR3 analogs. On the study's bioinformatics: Raw data were processed in ImmunoSEQ Analyzer, removing out-of-frame sequences and CDR3s with stop codons, and genes were named by IMGT nomenclature. Normalized Shannon entropy, defined as 1 minus Pielou's evenness, was used to summarize repertoire diversity. TRB sequences were treated as identical only when sharing V gene, J gene and CDR3. Public PML clonotypes were CDR3s shared by two or more PML-onset samples but absent earlier, in controls, and in public databases. Positional CDR3 amino acid composition was analyzed in Skylign with the observed count method. The clones in this table, taken by TCRdb from immuneACCESS, are in-frame only. Not every clone is retained; where verified, under half of the shortfall comes from an unresolved V gene, and the cause of the rest is unknown. The D gene and trimming were derived from the DNA, and the V and J assignments and clone size from that table. This sample is represented by 25,000 to 35,000 clones; 87% of them were singletons. The ten most abundant clones make up under 6% of the sample.

Overall results and qualifications from the work: Most PML patients had lower normalized Shannon entropy, suggesting less diverse TRB repertoires, while values in the natalizumab-treated controls sat near 1. The analysis covered only peripheral blood, although cerebrospinal fluid or brain lymphocytes might be more informative for natalizumab-associated PML. Because of the small, descriptive cohort, whether findings reflect JC virus infection or general immunocompromise remained unclear. TRB clones with frequency above 0.5% were observed only in PML patients, but the clones expanded at PML onset were found to be already present before and during natalizumab therapy. No common TRBV or TRBJ gene usage or preferential TRBV-TRBJ pairings were detected when PML developed.

The V end gives up 2 bases and the J end 6 bases, leaving 10 bases in the junction not matched to a gene. CDR1 SGHTA and CDR2 FQGNSA were looked up in the germline V gene. From the cysteine up to the phenylalanine, the CDR3 has a length of 16 residues. The sequence is cut down to CDR3 DNA, 48 bases in frame from base 1. What this sample's time point label stands for: time of PML onset. Sample treatment or condition, as interpreted from the label and publication: on natalizumab therapy at sampling. Diagnosis of PML was based on clinical and MRI findings and confirmed by finding JC virus DNA in cerebrospinal fluid. In the natalizumab-treated patients, PML developed after between roughly 15 and 56 months of natalizumab therapy. Every listed patient had received interferon beta before, and every PML patient was female. Blood samples for T3 were taken at PML onset. Isolation of peripheral blood mononuclear cells was performed by Ficoll-Hypaque density gradient centrifugation.

The chain was built from TRBV7-2 and TRBJ2-3, and 8 bases in between align with TRBD2. The sequence was collected from a woman in her thirties or forties with progressive multifocal leukoencephalopathy. The material was PBMCs, obtained from a patient treated with natalizumab. The nucleotide sequence is TGTGCCAGCAGCTTAAGGGGAGCGGGAGTGGGGGATACGCAGTATTTT. Protein translation: CASSLRGAGVGDTQYF.